The 21 T cell receptor beta chains in this list originate from one sample, sequenced in a study of OX40 agonist ivuxolimab in advanced cancers. The method was immunoSEQ multiplex PCR; TCRdb's version includes in-frame clones alone and lacks a portion of them. The sample holds around 58,000 clones, 90% to 95% seen once. Sequencing used CD4+ or CD8+ T cells sorted from blood, obtained in a trial of the OX40 agonist ivuxolimab. All receptors derive from an adult with an advanced solid tumor such as melanoma, head and neck, liver or kidney cancer.

This sequence joins TRBV5-6 and TRBJ2-7; no clear D gene. CDR1 is SGHDT and CDR2 is YYEEEE in the germline V gene. Trimming left V 2 bases short and J 6 bases short, with 6 bases between. The CDR3 loop spans 11 amino acids. In DNA, the CDR3 is TGTGCCAGCAGCTTCACAAGCGAGCAGTACTTC. Its protein product is CASSFTSEQYF.

This chain's CDR3 is CASSLEVRDRNYEQYF. CDR3 nucleotide sequence: TGTGCCAGCAGCTTAGAGGTACGAGACAGGAACTACGAGCAGTACTTC. V is TRBV7-6 and J is TRBJ2-7, with D perhaps TRBD1 (6 bases). Germline-derived CDR1 and CDR2 are SGHVS and FNYEAQ. V was pared by 1 base and J by 3 bases, with 16 bases between. CDR3 length equals 16 residues.

J is TRBJ2-3 and V is TRBV6-1; 9 positions agree with TRBD2. V lost 11 bases, J lost 2 bases, and 8 bases stayed unmatched. There are 14 residues in the CDR3. The V gene's germline CDR1 is MNHNS and CDR2 SASEGT. The CDR3 loop is CAGRAGGYTDTQYF. The CDR3, as DNA: TGTGCCGGTAGGGCGGGAGGGTACACAGATACGCAGTATTTT.

For this clone: Its ends do not fully match the called genes, so a read error is possible. This chain uses TRBV7-7 with TRBJ2-5, with D perhaps TRBD1 or TRBD2 (5 bases each). Germline V gene data show CDR1 as SSHAT and CDR2 as FNYEAQ (reference sequence). The CDR3 consists of 15 residues. CDR3 sequence (DNA): TGTGCTAGCAGCTTAGTAAGGGGAGAGCGGGAGACCCAGTACTTC. Its translation: CASSLVRGERETQYF. Using reference TRBV7-7 and TRBJ2-5 for the parts outside the CDR3, the full variable domain is GAGVSQSPRYKVTKRGQDVTLRCDPISSHATLYWYQQALGQGPEFLTYFNYEAQPDKSGLPSDRFSAERPEGSISTLTIQRTEQRDSAMYRCASSLVRGERETQYFGPGTRLLVL.

This clone occurred once. The chain couples TRBV28 to TRBJ1-1; D unresolved. This CDR3 region has 11 residues. Germline CDR1 reads MDHEN; CDR2 reads SYDVKM. Trimming removed 6 bases at V and 8 bases at J, with 10 bases between. The chain's CDR3 is CASSRRPEAFF. CDR3 DNA sequence: TGTGCCAGCAGCCGCCGCCCGGAAGCTTTCTTT.

The chain links TRBV7-6 to TRBJ2-7, with D maybe TRBD1 (6 bases). Germline values: CDR1 SGHVS, CDR2 FNYEAQ. The CDR3 contains 14 residues. V lost 1 base to trimming and J lost 3 bases, with 10 bases between them. CDR3 in amino acids: CASSLGGRNYEQYF. CDR3 in DNA: TGTGCCAGCAGCTTAGGGGGGCGTAACTACGAGCAGTACTTC.

This rearrangement joins TRBV27 to TRBJ2-1; 8 bases match TRBD2. J lost 5 bases, V lost 0 bases, and 6 bases had no gene match. This CDR3 has 16 amino acids. CDR1 is MNHEY, CDR2 SMNVEV, per germline (reference sequence). CDR3: CASSLSPGLVNNEQFF. The CDR3 DNA reads TGTGCCAGCAGTTTATCCCCGGGACTAGTGAACAATGAGCAGTTCTTC.

This rearrangement joins TRBV4-3 to TRBJ2-7, with 7 bases that match TRBD2. Germline CDR1 LGHNA, CDR2 YSLEER. The CDR3 is made up of 14 amino acids. Unmatched junction bases numbered 7, after V lost 4 bases and J lost 4 bases. The CDR3, as DNA: TGCGCCAGCAGCCCCGGACTAGAAGAATACGAGCAGTACTTC. It yields the protein CASSPGLEEYEQYF.

V usage is TRBV28 and J usage is TRBJ1-1; TRBD1 agrees at 11 bases. CDR1 and CDR2 from the germline V gene are MDHEN and SYDVKM. The junction had 5 bases not matched to a gene; V was cut back by 5 bases and J by 0 bases. CDR3 size: 16 residues. The CDR3 nucleotides read TGTGCCAGCAGTGGGACAGGGGGATTAATGAACACTGAAGCTTTCTTT. Residues: CASSGTGGLMNTEAFF.

The V gene is TRBV5-6, the J gene TRBJ2-2, with a tentative D call TRBD2 (5 bases). The CDR3 length is 12 residues. V gave up 2 bases and J gave up 6 bases, with 5 bases separating them. Per germline, CDR1 SGHDT and CDR2 YYEEEE. For the CDR3, the DNA is TGTGCCAGCAGCTTCGGGGCCGGGGAGCTGTTTTTT. It is translated as CASSFGAGELFF.

The chain recombines TRBV30 with TRBJ1-2, with D unresolved. The germline V and J ends were trimmed by 3 bases and 5 bases, with 13 bases remaining between them. The CDR3 loop spans 13 amino acids. The germline V gene has CDR1 GTSNPN and CDR2 SVGIG (reference sequence). The CDR3 region is CAWRELEHYGYTF. CDR3 DNA sequence: TGTGCCTGGAGGGAATTGGAGCATTATGGCTACACCTTC.

The chain uses TRBV2 and TRBJ1-3; D is unresolved. The germline V gene encodes CDR1 SNHLY and CDR2 FYNNEI. There are 14 residues in the CDR3. V lost 3 bases and J lost 0, with 6 bases in between. DNA of the CDR3: TGTGCCAGCAGTGAGACGAGCTCTGGAAACACCATATATTTT. Translating gives CASSETSSGNTIYF.

The CDR3 loop is CASSSPTGAGYTF. CDR3 DNA: TGTGCCAGCAGCTCGCCTACCGGGGCAGGCTACACCTTC. The chain has TRBV7-9 and TRBJ1-2, with TRBD1 as a possible D gene (5 bases). The V gene lost 4 bases and the J gene lost 8 bases, with 14 bases spanning the gap. This CDR3 spans 13 amino acids. Germline V gives CDR1 SEHNR, CDR2 FQNEAQ (reference sequence).

The gene calls are TRBV4-3 and TRBJ2-5, with 8 bases lining up with TRBD1. This CDR3 region has 17 residues. Looked up from germline, CDR1 is LGHNA and CDR2 is YSLEER. Unmatched junction bases numbered 12, after V lost 1 base and J lost 5 bases. CDR3 bases: TGCGCCAGCAGCCAAGGCCCATCCCAGGGGGCTGGGGAGACCCAGTACTTC. This translates into CASSQGPSQGAGETQYF.

V and J are TRBV7-9 and TRBJ2-5; no reliable D call. The germline V gene has CDR1 SEHNR and CDR2 FQNEAQ (reference sequence). The CDR3 has 15 amino acids. V was clipped by 5 bases and J by 5 bases, with 18 bases between them. The DNA of the CDR3 is TGTGCCAGCAGCCCAATCGACTGGAGTGCGGAGACCCAGTACTTC. Translating it yields CASSPIDWSAETQYF.

The rearrangement links TRBV5-6 to TRBJ2-3, with D hard to call. V lost 0 bases, J lost 0 bases, and 8 bases lay in between. CDR3 length: 15 residues. Germline CDR1 reads SGHDT; CDR2 reads YYEEEE. For the CDR3, the DNA is TGTGCCAGCAGCTTGGGGTTGGGCAGCACAGATACGCAGTATTTT. It encodes CASSLGLGSTDTQYF. The full variable domain, in which reference TRBV5-6 and TRBJ2-3 provide the parts outside the CDR3, is DAGVTQSPTHLIKTRGQQVTLRCSPKSGHDTVSWYQQALGQGPQFIFQYYEEEERQRGNFPDRFSGHQFPNYSSELNVNALLLGDSALYLCASSLGLGSTDTQYFGPGTRLTVL.

The chain recombines TRBV7-9 with TRBJ2-5; tentatively, D is TRBD1 or TRBD2 (6 bases each). The CDR3 consists of 16 residues. The germline V and J ends were trimmed by 1 base and 10 bases, with 22 bases remaining between them. Germline CDR1 and CDR2: SEHNR and FQNEAQ (reference sequence). As DNA, the CDR3 is TGTGCCAGCAGCTTAGAAGACAGGTCCGTGGAGGGGATCCAGTACTTC. This sequence encodes CASSLEDRSVEGIQYF.

The CDR3 is CASSQAATVSYEQYF. The CDR3 nucleotides read TGCGCCAGCAGCCAAGCCGCCACGGTCTCCTACGAGCAGTACTTC. The chain has TRBV4-3 and TRBJ2-7; no firm D call. Germline assignment: CDR1 LGHNA and CDR2 YSLEER. With 1 base removed from V and 0 bases from J, the gap between germline ends came to 10 bases. The CDR3 runs to 15 residues.

J is TRBJ2-2 and V is TRBV28; 11 bases are shared with TRBD2. The J segment lost 3 bases and the V segment lost 6 bases, leaving 0 bases of the junction unmatched. The CDR3 extends over 14 amino acids. Germline V CDR1 and CDR2: MDHEN, SYDVKM. CDR3 protein: CASRLAGDTGELFF. The CDR3 nucleotides read TGTGCCAGCAGACTAGCGGGGGACACCGGGGAGCTGTTTTTT.

The chain couples TRBV21-1 to TRBJ2-7; no check of the table's D call, TRBD1, against the DNA was made. TRBV21-1 is annotated as a pseudogene. The CDR3 spans 13 residues. The CDR3 DNA reads as TGTGCCAGCAGGACAGGATCAACCTACGAGCAGTACTTC. This translates into CASRTGSTYEQYF.

This chain connects TRBV5-1 to TRBJ1-2; no clear D. Germline V CDR1 and CDR2: SGHRS, YFSETQ. CDR3 length equals 14 residues. Deletions cut 2 bases from V and 0 bases from J, with 8 bases between. The CDR3 coding sequence is TGCGCCAGCAGCTTCGGACGGACTAACTATGGCTACACCTTC. Amino acids: CASSFGRTNYGYTF. The entire variable domain, with the rest obtained from reference TRBV5-1 and TRBJ1-2, is as follows: KAGVTQTPRYLIKTRGQQVTLSCSPISGHRSVSWYQQTPGQGLQFLFEYFSETQRNKGNFPGRFSGRQFSNSRSEMNVSTLELGDSALYLCASSFGRTNYGYTFGSGTRLTVV.